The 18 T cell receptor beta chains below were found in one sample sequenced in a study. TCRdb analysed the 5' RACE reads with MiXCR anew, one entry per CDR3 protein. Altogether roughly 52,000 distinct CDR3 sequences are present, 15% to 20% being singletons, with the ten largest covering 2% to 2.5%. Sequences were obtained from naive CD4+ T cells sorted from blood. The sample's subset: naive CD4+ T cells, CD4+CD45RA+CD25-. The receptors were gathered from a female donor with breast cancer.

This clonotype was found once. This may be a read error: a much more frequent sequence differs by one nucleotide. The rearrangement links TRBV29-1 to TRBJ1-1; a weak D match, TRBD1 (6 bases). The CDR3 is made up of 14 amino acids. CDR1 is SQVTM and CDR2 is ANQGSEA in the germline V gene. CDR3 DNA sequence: TGCAGCGTAAACGTGGGGGCTTCGCGGACTGAAACTTTCTTT. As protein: CSVNVGASRTETFF.

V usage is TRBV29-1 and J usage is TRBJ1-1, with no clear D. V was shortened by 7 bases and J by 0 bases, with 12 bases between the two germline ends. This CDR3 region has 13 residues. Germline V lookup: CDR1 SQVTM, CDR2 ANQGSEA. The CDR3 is CSAALQLNTEAFF. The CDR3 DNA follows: TGCAGCGCTGCCCTCCAATTGAACACTGAAGCTTTCTTT.

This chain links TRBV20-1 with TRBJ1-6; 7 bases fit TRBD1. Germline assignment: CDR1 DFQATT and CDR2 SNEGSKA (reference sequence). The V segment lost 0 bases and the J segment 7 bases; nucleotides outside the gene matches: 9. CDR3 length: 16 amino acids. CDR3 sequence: CSARDINRGENSPLHF. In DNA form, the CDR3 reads TGCAGTGCTAGAGATATTAACAGGGGCGAGAATTCACCCCTCCACTTT.

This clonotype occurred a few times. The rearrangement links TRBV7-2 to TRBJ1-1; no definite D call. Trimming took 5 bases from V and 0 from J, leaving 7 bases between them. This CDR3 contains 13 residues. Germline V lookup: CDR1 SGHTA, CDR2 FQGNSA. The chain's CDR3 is CASSPSMNTEAFF. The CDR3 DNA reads TGTGCCAGCAGCCCATCCATGAACACTGAAGCTTTCTTT. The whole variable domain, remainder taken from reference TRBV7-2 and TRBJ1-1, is GAGVSQSPSNKVTEKGKDVELRCDPISGHTALYWYRQSLGQGLEFLIYFQGNSAPDKSGLPSDRFSAERTGGSVSTLTIQRTQQEDSAVYLCASSPSMNTEAFFGQGTRLTVV.

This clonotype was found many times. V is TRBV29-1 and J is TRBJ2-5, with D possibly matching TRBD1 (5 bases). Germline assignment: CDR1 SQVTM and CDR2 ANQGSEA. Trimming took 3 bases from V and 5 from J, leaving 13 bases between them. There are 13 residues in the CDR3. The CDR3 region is CSVDDSLTETQYF. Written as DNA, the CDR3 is TGCAGCGTTGACGACAGCTTGACGGAGACCCAGTACTTC.

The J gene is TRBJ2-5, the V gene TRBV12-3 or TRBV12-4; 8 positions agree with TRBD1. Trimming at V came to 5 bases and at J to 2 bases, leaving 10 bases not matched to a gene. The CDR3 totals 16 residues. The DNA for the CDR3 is TGTGCCAGCAGTCCACTAACAGGGGGAGGTCAAGAGACCCAGTACTTC. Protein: CASSPLTGGGQETQYF.

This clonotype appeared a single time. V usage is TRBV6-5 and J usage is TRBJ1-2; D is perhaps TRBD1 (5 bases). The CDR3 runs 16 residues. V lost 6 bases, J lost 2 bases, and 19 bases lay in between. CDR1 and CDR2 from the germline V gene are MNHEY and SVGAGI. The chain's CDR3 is CASSLRSGLQNYGYTF. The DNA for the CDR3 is TGTGCCAGCAGCCTGAGGTCGGGACTCCAAAACTATGGCTACACCTTC.

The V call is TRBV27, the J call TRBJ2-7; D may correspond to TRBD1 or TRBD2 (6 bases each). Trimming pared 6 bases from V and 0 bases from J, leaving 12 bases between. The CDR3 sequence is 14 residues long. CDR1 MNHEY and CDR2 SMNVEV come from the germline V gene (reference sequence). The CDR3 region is CASSLRGLSYEQYF. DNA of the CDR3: TGTGCCAGCAGCCTCCGGGGGCTCTCCTACGAGCAGTACTTC.

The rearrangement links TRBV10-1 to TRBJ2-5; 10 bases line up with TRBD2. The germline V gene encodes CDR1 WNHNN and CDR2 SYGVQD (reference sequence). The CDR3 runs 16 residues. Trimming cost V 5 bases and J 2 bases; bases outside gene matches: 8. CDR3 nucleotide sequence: TGCGCCAGCAGTAAACTCGGGACTAGCGCACAAGAGACCCAGTACTTC. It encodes CASSKLGTSAQETQYF.

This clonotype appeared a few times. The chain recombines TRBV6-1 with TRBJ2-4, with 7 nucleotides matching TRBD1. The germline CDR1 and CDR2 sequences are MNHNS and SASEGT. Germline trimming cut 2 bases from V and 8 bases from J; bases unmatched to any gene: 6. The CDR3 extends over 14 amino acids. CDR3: CASSERGLGDIQYF. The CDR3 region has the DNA TGTGCCAGCAGTGAAAGGGGGCTCGGGGACATTCAGTACTTC.

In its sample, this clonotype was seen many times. Here the CDR3 DNA reads TGCAGTGCTAGTCGAGGGAACACTGAAGCTTTCTTT. Its translation: CSASRGNTEAFF. This chain joins TRBV20-1 and TRBJ1-1; D unresolved. Germline V CDR1 and CDR2: DFQATT, SNEGSKA (reference sequence). V gave up 3 bases and J gave up 1 base, with 6 bases separating them. The CDR3 runs 12 residues.

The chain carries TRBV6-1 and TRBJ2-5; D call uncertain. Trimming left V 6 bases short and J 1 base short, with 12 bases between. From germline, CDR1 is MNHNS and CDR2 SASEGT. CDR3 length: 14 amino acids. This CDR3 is CASSSSGPQETQYF. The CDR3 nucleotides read TGTGCCAGCAGCTCCAGTGGGCCCCAAGAGACCCAGTACTTC.

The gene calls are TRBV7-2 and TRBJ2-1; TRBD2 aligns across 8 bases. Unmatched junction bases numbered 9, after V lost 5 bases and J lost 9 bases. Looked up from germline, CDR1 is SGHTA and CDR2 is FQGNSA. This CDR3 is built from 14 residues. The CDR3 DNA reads TGTGCCAGCAGCCCGGGACTAGTTGTCAGTGAGCAGTTCTTC. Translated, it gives CASSPGLVVSEQFF.

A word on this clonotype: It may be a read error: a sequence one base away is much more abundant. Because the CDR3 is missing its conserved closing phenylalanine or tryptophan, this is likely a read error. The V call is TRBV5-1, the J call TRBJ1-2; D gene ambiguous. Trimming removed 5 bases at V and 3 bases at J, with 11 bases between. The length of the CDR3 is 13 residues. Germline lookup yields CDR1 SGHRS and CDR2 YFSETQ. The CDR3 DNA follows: TGCGCCAGCAGTTCTTCAGCCCACTATGGCTACACCTGC. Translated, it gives CASSSSAHYGYTC.

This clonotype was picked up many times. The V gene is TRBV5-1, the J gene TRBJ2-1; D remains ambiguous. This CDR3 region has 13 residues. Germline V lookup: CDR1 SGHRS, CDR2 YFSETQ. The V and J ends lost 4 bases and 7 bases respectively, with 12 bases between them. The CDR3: CASSGAGKNEQFF. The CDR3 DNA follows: TGCGCCAGCAGCGGTGCTGGGAAGAATGAGCAGTTCTTC.

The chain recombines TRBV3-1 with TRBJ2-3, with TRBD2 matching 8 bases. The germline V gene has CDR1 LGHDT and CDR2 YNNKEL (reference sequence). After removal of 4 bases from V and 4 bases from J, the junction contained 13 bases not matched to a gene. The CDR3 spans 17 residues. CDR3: CASSPPPSWREADTQYF. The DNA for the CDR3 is TGTGCCAGCAGCCCCCCTCCAAGTTGGCGGGAGGCAGATACGCAGTATTTT.

The CDR3 protein is CASSQLAGATGANVLTF. The CDR3 DNA reads as TGTGCCAGCAGCCAACTAGCGGGAGCTACTGGGGCCAACGTCCTGACTTTC. The V call is TRBV7-6, the J call TRBJ2-6; 11 nucleotides line up with TRBD2. The CDR3 sequence is 17 residues long. The ends lost 5 bases at V and 2 bases at J; junction bases unmatched: 5. CDR1 and CDR2 (germline): SGHVS, FNYEAQ.

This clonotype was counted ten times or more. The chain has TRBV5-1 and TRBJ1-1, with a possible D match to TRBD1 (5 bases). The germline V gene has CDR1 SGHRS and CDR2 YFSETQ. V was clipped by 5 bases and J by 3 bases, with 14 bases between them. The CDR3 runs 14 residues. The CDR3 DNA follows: TGCGCCAGCAGTGAGGACACAAGGTACACTGAAGCTTTCTTT. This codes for CASSEDTRYTEAFF.